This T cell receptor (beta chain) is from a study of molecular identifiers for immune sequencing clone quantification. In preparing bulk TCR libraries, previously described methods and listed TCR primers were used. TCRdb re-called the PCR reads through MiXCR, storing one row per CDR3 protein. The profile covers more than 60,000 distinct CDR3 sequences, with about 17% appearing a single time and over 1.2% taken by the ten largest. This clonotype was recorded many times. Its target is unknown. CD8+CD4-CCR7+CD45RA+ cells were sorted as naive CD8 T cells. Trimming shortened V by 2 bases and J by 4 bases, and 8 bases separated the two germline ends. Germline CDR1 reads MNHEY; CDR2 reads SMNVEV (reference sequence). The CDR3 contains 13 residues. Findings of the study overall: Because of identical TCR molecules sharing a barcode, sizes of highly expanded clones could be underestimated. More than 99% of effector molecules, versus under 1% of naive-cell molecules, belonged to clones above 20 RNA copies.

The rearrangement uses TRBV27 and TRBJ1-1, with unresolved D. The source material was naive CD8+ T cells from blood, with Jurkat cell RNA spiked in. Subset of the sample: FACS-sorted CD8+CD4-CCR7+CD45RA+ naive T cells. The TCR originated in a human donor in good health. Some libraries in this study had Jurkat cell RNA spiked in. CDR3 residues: CASSLGPATEAFF. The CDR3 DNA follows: TGTGCCAGCAGTTTAGGCCCGGCCACTGAAGCTTTCTTT.